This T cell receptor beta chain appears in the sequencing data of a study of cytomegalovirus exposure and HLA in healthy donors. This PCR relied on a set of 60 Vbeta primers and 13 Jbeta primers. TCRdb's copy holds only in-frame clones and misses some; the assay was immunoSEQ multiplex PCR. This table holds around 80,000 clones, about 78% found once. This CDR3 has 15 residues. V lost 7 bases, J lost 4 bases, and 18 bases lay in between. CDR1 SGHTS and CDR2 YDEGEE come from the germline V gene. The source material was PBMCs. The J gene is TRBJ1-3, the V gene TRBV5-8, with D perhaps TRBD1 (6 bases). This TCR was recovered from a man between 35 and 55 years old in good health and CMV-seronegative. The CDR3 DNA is TGTGCCAGCCGCGTCAGGGTAACAGGGGGAAACACCATATATTTT. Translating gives CASRVRVTGGNTIYF.